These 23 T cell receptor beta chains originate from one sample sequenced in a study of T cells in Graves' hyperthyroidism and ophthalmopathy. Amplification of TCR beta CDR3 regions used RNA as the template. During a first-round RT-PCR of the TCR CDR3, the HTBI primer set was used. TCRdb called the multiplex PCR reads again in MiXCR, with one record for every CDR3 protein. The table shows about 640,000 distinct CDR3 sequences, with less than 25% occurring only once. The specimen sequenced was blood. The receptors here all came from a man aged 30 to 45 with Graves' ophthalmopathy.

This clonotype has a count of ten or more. This CDR3 is CAISPASQETQYF. CDR3 sequence (DNA): TGTGCCATCAGCCCGGCCTCCCAAGAGACCCAGTACTTC. This chain joins TRBV10-3 and TRBJ2-5, with unresolved D. The CDR3 runs 13 residues. V dropped 6 bases and J dropped 1 base, with 9 bases sitting between them. The germline V gene has CDR1 ENHRY and CDR2 SYGVKD.

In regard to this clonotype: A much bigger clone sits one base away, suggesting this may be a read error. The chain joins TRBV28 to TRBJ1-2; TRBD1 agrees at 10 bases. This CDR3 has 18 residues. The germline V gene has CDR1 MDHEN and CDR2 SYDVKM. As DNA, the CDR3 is TGTACCAGCAGTCCTCAGACAGGGGGCTGGCCCCCTAACTATGGCTACACCTTC. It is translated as CTSSPQTGGWPPNYGYTF.

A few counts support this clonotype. CDR3 coding DNA: TGTGCCAGCGCGCGGGGGGCTGGAGAGACCCAGTACTTC. Residues: CASARGAGETQYF. The chain is built from TRBV6-1 and TRBJ2-5, with TRBD2 matching 8 bases. The CDR3 has 13 residues. Trimming removed 8 bases from V and 4 bases from J; junction bases left unmatched: 6. Germline-derived CDR1 and CDR2 are MNHNS and SASEGT.

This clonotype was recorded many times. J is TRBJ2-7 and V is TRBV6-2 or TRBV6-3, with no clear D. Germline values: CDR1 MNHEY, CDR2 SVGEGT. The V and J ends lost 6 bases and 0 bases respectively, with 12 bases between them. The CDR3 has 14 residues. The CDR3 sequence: CASSKTSSSYEQYF. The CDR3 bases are TGTGCCAGCAGCAAGACCTCAAGCTCCTACGAGCAGTACTTC.

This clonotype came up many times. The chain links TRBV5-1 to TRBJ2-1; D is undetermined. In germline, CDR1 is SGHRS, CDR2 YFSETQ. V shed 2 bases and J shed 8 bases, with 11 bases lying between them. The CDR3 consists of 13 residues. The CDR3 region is CASSFGGLDEQFF. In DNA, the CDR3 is TGCGCCAGCAGCTTCGGCGGATTAGATGAGCAGTTCTTC.

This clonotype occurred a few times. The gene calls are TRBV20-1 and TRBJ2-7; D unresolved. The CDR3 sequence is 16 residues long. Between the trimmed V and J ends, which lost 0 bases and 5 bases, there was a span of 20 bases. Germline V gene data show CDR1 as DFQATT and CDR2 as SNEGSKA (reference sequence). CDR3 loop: CSARDRQGSTPHEQYF. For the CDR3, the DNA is TGCAGTGCTAGAGATCGGCAAGGGTCGACGCCCCACGAGCAGTACTTC.

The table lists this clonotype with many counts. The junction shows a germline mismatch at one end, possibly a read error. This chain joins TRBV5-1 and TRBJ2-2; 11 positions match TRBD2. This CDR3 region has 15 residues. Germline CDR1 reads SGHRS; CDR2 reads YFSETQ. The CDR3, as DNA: TGTGCCAGCAGCTTAGAACTAGCGGGAGCCGGGGAGCTGTTTTTT. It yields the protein CASSLELAGAGELFF.

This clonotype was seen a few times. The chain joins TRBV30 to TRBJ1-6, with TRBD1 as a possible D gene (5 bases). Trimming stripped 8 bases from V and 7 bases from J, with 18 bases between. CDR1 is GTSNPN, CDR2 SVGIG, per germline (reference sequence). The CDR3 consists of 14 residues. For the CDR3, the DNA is TGTGCCCAGAACGCGGGGACGGGAAATTCACCCCTCCACTTT. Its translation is CAQNAGTGNSPLHF.

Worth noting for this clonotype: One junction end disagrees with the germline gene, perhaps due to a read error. CDR3 sequence reads: CANSLGAGVADTQYF. The CDR3 DNA reads as TGTGCCAACAGTTTAGGGGCGGGAGTGGCAGATACGCAGTATTTT. The J gene is TRBJ2-3, the V gene TRBV28; 7 nucleotides agree with TRBD2. The CDR3 has 15 amino acids. The germline V gene encodes CDR1 MDHEN and CDR2 SYDVKM.

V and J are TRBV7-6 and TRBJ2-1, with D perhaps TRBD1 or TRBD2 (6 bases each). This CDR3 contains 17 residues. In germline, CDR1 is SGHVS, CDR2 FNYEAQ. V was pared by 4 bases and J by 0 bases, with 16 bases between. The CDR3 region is CASSSVGGTSSYNEQFF. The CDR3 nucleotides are TGTGCCAGCAGCTCGGTGGGGGGCACAAGCTCCTACAATGAGCAGTTCTTC.

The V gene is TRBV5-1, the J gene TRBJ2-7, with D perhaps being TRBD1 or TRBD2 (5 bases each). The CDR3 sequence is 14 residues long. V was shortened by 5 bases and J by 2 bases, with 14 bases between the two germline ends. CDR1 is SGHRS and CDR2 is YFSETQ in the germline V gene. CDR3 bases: TGCGCCAGCAGGGGGCGGGTAGGGCCCTACGAGCAGTACTTC. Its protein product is CASRGRVGPYEQYF.

In DNA, the CDR3 is TGTGCCAGCAGCTTAGGAGCCTTGGGACCGAATACAGATACGCAGTATTTT. Its protein is CASSLGALGPNTDTQYF. The chain recombines TRBV7-9 with TRBJ2-3, with D perhaps assigned TRBD1 or TRBD2 (5 bases each). Germline V gives CDR1 SEHNR, CDR2 FQNEAQ (reference sequence). The CDR3 is made up of 17 amino acids. The V and J ends lost 1 base and 3 bases respectively, with 17 bases between them.

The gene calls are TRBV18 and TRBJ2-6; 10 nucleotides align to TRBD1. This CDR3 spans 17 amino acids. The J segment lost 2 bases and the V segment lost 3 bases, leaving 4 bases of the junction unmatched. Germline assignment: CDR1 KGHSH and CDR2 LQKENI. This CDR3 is CASSPPGQGTGANVLTF. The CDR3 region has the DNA TGTGCCAGCTCACCCCCGGGACAGGGGACTGGGGCCAACGTCCTGACTTTC.

CDR3 nucleotides: TGTGCCAGTAGCCCCGGGGCGCGCACTGAAGCTTTCTTT. It is translated as CASSPGARTEAFF. J is TRBJ1-1 and V is TRBV19, with D tentatively TRBD1 (5 bases). In germline, CDR1 is LNHDA, CDR2 SQIVND (reference sequence). The V end lost 6 bases, the J end lost 4 bases, and 12 bases lay between the germline ends. The CDR3 has 13 amino acids.

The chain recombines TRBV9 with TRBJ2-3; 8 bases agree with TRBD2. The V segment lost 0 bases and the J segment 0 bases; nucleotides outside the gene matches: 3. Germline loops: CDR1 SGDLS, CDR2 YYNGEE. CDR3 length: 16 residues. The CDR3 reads CASSVGPSGSTDTQYF. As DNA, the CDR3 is TGTGCCAGCAGCGTAGGCCCTAGCGGGAGCACAGATACGCAGTATTTT.

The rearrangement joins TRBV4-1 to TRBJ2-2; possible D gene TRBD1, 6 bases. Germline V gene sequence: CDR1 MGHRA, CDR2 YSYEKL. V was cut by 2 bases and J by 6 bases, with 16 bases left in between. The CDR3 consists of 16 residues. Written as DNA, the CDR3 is TGCGCCAGCAGCCAAATACTACAGGGATGGTCCGGGGAGCTGTTTTTT. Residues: CASSQILQGWSGELFF.

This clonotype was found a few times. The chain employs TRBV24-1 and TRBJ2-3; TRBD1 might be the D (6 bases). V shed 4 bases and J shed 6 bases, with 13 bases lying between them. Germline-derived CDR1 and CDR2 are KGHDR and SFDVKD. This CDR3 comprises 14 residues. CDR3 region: CATSEPDRSDTQYF. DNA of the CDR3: TGTGCCACCAGTGAGCCTGACAGGTCGGATACGCAGTATTTT.

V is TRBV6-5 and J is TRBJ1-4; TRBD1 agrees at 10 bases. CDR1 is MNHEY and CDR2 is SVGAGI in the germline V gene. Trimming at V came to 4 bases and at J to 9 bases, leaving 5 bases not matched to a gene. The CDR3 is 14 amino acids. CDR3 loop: CASSFGTGAQKLFF. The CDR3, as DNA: TGTGCCAGCAGTTTTGGGACAGGGGCGCAAAAACTGTTTTTT.

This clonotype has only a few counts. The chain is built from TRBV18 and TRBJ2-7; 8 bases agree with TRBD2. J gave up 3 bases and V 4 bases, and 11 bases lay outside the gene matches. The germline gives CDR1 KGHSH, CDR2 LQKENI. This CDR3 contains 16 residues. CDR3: CASSLESGSQFYEQYF. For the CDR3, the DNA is TGTGCCAGCTCACTCGAAAGCGGGAGTCAGTTCTACGAGCAGTACTTC.

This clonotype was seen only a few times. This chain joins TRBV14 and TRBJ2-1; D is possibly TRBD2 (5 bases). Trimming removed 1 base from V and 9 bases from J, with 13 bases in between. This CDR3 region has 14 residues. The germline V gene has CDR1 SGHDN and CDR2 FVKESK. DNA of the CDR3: TGTGCCAGCAGCCAAGTACTAGGCGGTGGTGAGCAGTTCTTC. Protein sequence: CASSQVLGGGEQFF.

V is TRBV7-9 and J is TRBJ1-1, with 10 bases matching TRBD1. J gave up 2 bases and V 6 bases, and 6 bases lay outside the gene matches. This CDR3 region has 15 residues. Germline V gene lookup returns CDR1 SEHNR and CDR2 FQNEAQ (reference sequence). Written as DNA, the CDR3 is TGTGCCAGCAGGTTGACAGGGGGCAGAAACACTGAAGCTTTCTTT. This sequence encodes CASRLTGGRNTEAFF.

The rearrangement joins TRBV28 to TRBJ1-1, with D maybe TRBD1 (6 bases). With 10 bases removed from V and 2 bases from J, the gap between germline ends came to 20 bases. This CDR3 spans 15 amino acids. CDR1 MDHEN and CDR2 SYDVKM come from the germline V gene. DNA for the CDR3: TGTGCCACCAGGCCCTTTACAGGGTCCAACACTGAAGCTTTCTTT. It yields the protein CATRPFTGSNTEAFF.

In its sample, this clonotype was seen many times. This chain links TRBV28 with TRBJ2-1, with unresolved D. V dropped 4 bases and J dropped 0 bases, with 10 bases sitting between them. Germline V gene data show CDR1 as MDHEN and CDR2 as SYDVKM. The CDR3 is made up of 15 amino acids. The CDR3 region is CASSWTQSSYNEQFF. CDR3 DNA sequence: TGTGCCAGCAGTTGGACCCAAAGCTCCTACAATGAGCAGTTCTTC.